The next 7 T cell receptor beta chains were all read from a single sample in a study of T-cell memory formation after mild COVID-19. TCRdb re-called the 5' RACE reads with MiXCR, one entry per CDR3 protein. This table has 100,000 to 130,000 distinct CDR3 sequences, roughly an eighth appearing once. Sequenced material: PBMCs or a T cell subset sorted from them (not recorded which). Source of these receptors: a man in his late teens or twenties who had mild COVID-19 (a few samples of this study predate the infection). Cell type and time point are not known.

V gene TRBV12-3 or TRBV12-4 combines with J gene TRBJ1-5; D gene ambiguous. This CDR3 contains 14 residues. V was shortened by 7 bases and J by 4 bases, with 14 bases between the two germline ends. CDR3 DNA sequence: TGTGCCAGCATGGACGCGGGGATAAATCAGCCCCAGCATTTT. Translation: CASMDAGINQPQHF.

The chain uses TRBV20-1 and TRBJ2-7; unclear D gene. The ends were cut back, 0 bases at V and 0 bases at J, with 3 bases in the middle. The CDR3 has 12 amino acids. The germline V gene encodes CDR1 DFQATT and CDR2 SNEGSKA (reference sequence). In DNA, the CDR3 is TGCAGTGCTAGAGAGGCCTCCTACGAGCAGTACTTC. As protein: CSAREASYEQYF.

This clonotype was seen only a few times. The genes are TRBV13 and TRBJ2-7; D is possibly TRBD2 (5 bases). Germline-derived CDR1 and CDR2 are PRHDT and FYEKMQ (reference sequence). The length of the CDR3 is 13 residues. V lost 4 bases and J 2 bases, leaving 9 bases between the germline ends. Written as DNA, the CDR3 is TGTGCCAGCAGCTGGACGGGAACCTACGAGCAGTACTTC. This sequence encodes CASSWTGTYEQYF.

The chain carries TRBV6-5 and TRBJ1-2; D call uncertain. V was cut by 0 bases and J by 5 bases, with 22 bases left in between. The germline gives CDR1 MNHEY, CDR2 SVGAGI. This CDR3 has 18 residues. CDR3 residues: CASSYSTPPGTDGYGYTF. DNA for the CDR3: TGTGCCAGCAGTTACTCTACTCCCCCCGGAACAGATGGATATGGCTACACCTTC.

This clonotype showed up just a few times. V is TRBV28 and J is TRBJ2-5, with D maybe TRBD2 (6 bases). Germline values: CDR1 MDHEN, CDR2 SYDVKM. V lost 6 bases to trimming and J lost 1 base, with 18 bases between them. The CDR3 loop spans 16 amino acids. The CDR3: CASRYTIRRGQETQYF. The CDR3 region has the DNA TGTGCCAGCAGATACACCATTCGGAGGGGCCAAGAGACCCAGTACTTC.

This clonotype has more than one count but fewer than ten. V gene TRBV20-1 combines with J gene TRBJ2-4; D is ambiguous. The CDR3 has 13 amino acids. Germline-derived CDR1 and CDR2 are DFQATT and SNEGSKA (reference sequence). Trimming stripped 2 bases from V and 1 base from J, with 6 bases between. In DNA form, the CDR3 reads TGCAGTGCTAGACCCCCGGCCAAAAACATTCAGTACTTC. Protein product: CSARPPAKNIQYF.

This clonotype came up a few times. CDR3 loop: CAISESEGTYQETQYF. CDR3 in DNA: TGTGCCATCAGTGAGTCGGAGGGGACGTATCAAGAGACCCAGTACTTC. J is TRBJ2-5 and V is TRBV10-3; a possible D gene is TRBD2 (6 bases). Between the trimmed V and J ends, which lost 0 bases and 2 bases, there was a span of 13 bases. Germline lookup yields CDR1 ENHRY and CDR2 SYGVKD. CDR3 length equals 16 residues.